This passage covers 19 T cell receptor beta chains from one sample sequenced in a study of a mutant IDH1 vaccine in newly diagnosed glioma. Clones were sequenced by immunoSEQ multiplex PCR, and TCRdb holds only the in-frame ones, with some missing. There are some 60,000 clones in the sample; roughly four fifths occur only once, and around 3.5% lies in the top ten. Time point of the sample: week 11, during vaccination. It was 300 ug of mutant IDH1 20-mer peptide that made up each vaccine dose, given with topical imiquimod. Antigen specificity for these receptors is unknown. Sequenced material: PBMCs, taken from a glioma patient whose treatment included an IDH1 peptide vaccine. Every receptor here comes from a man younger than 45 with glioma.

This clone appeared a single time. This chain joins TRBV15 and TRBJ2-3, with D unresolved. Germline values: CDR1 LNHNV, CDR2 YYDKDF (reference sequence). This CDR3 has 12 residues. The ends were cut back, 2 bases at V and 6 bases at J, with 6 bases in the middle. The CDR3, as DNA: TGTGCCACCAGCAGACCGCGGGATACGCAGTATTTT. It is translated as CATSRPRDTQYF.

The chain combines TRBV27 with TRBJ2-7, with TRBD2 identical over 8 bases. The CDR3 consists of 14 residues. Germline-derived CDR1 and CDR2 are MNHEY and SMNVEV (reference sequence). V was clipped by 2 bases and J by 3 bases; unmatched bases: 3. As DNA, the CDR3 is TGTGCCAGCAGTTTAGGCGGGAGGCTCTACGAGCAGTACTTC. Translating it yields CASSLGGRLYEQYF.

The genes are TRBV21-1 and TRBJ2-3. TRBV21-1 counts as a pseudogene. CDR3 length: 14 amino acids. The CDR3 protein is CATHPARRTDTQYF. In DNA, the CDR3 is TGTGCCACCCATCCGGCGCGACGCACAGATACGCAGTATTTT.

J is TRBJ1-5 and V is TRBV9, with 7 bases aligning to TRBD1. Germline loops: CDR1 SGDLS, CDR2 YYNGEE. This CDR3 is 15 amino acids long. Trimming at V came to 2 bases and at J to 7 bases, leaving 9 bases not matched to a gene. The CDR3 DNA sequence: TGTGCCAGCAGCGTGACAGGGTTGCCTAGCCAGCCCCAGCATTTT. Amino acids: CASSVTGLPSQPQHF.

J is TRBJ1-1 and V is TRBV7-3; D gene uncertain. Germline V lookup: CDR1 SGHTA, CDR2 FQGTGA. The CDR3 contains 15 residues. The V gene lost 2 bases and the J gene lost 0 bases, with 10 bases spanning the gap. Here the CDR3 reads CASSLYGVVNTEAFF. CDR3 DNA sequence: TGTGCCAGCAGCTTATATGGGGTGGTGAACACTGAAGCTTTCTTT.

The chain is built from TRBV18 and TRBJ2-7; TRBD2 matches 7 bases. The CDR3 spans 13 residues. CDR1 and CDR2 (germline): KGHSH, LQKENI. The J segment lost 3 bases and the V segment lost 3 bases, leaving 2 bases of the junction unmatched. The CDR3 DNA follows: TGTGCCAGCTCACCCGGGACTAACTACGAGCAGTACTTC. This sequence encodes CASSPGTNYEQYF.

This clone was counted only a few times. This sample includes further DNA sequences coding for the same CDR3. CDR3 loop: CATSRDVSNYGYTF. As DNA, the CDR3 is TGTGCCACCAGCAGAGATGTCTCTAACTATGGCTACACCTTC. The chain carries TRBV15 and TRBJ1-2; D remains ambiguous. The CDR3 is 14 amino acids. Trimming pared 0 bases from V and 0 bases from J, leaving 5 bases between. Germline V lookup: CDR1 LNHNV, CDR2 YYDKDF (reference sequence).

The CDR3 nucleotides read TGCGCCAGCAGCCAAGAGCCAGGCCGCTCCTACGAGCAGTACTTC. This codes for CASSQEPGRSYEQYF. The chain recombines TRBV4-3 with TRBJ2-7; D gene unclear. CDR3 length: 15 amino acids. The germline V gene encodes CDR1 LGHNA and CDR2 YSLEER. Trimming shortened V by 0 bases and J by 0 bases, and 9 bases separated the two germline ends.

The rearrangement uses TRBV9 and TRBJ1-3; D not certain. This CDR3 is built from 16 residues. From germline, CDR1 is SGDLS and CDR2 YYNGEE. The V and J ends lost 0 bases and 1 base respectively, with 11 bases between them. CDR3 coding DNA: TGTGCCAGCAGCGTAGGCGGTGTCCAGTCTGGAAACACCATATATTTT. Encoded protein: CASSVGGVQSGNTIYF.

The chain has TRBV28 and TRBJ1-2; tentative D call: TRBD1 (6 bases). Deletions cut 2 bases from V and 8 bases from J, with 15 bases between. The CDR3 is made up of 14 amino acids. The germline CDR1 and CDR2 sequences are MDHEN and SYDVKM. In DNA form, the CDR3 reads TGTGCCAGCAGTTTAAGACAGGCTTTTTCCGGCTACACCTTC. It yields the protein CASSLRQAFSGYTF.

The chain carries TRBV19 and TRBJ1-1; D unresolved. The CDR3 is 15 amino acids. Germline V gene lookup returns CDR1 LNHDA and CDR2 SQIVND (reference sequence). V was shortened by 5 bases and J by 0 bases, with 13 bases between the two germline ends. In DNA form, the CDR3 reads TGTGCCAGTAGTTCCTGGGGAGGCATGAACACTGAAGCTTTCTTT. Amino acids: CASSSWGGMNTEAFF.

V and J are TRBV11-2 and TRBJ2-1, with D tentatively TRBD1 (6 bases). Germline values: CDR1 SGHAT, CDR2 FQNNGV. With 1 base removed from V and 4 bases from J, the gap between germline ends came to 8 bases. CDR3 length: 14 residues. This chain's CDR3 is CASSLGTVYNEQFF. In DNA form, the CDR3 reads TGTGCCAGCAGCTTAGGGACAGTATACAATGAGCAGTTCTTC.

V gene TRBV28 combines with J gene TRBJ1-1; D possibly corresponds to TRBD1 (6 bases). The length of the CDR3 is 16 residues. The germline V gene has CDR1 MDHEN and CDR2 SYDVKM. Trimming took 4 bases from V and 1 from J, leaving 16 bases between them. CDR3 in amino acids: CASSSPGTTANTEAFF. The CDR3 nucleotides read TGTGCCAGCAGTTCCCCGGGGACAACTGCGAACACTGAAGCTTTCTTT.

This sequence joins TRBV5-4 and TRBJ2-1, with a tentative D call TRBD1 (6 bases). CDR1 is SGHNT and CDR2 is YYREEE in the germline V gene (reference sequence). There are 14 residues in the CDR3. Trimming removed 1 base from V and 5 bases from J, with 10 bases in between. The CDR3, as DNA: TGTGCCAGCAGCTTGAGGACAGAAGACAATGAGCAGTTCTTC. Translation gives CASSLRTEDNEQFF.

The chain links TRBV5-8 to TRBJ1-1, with D perhaps matching TRBD1 (5 bases). Germline V gene sequence: CDR1 SGHTS, CDR2 YDEGEE. The CDR3 consists of 13 residues. V lost 5 bases and J 6 bases, leaving 14 bases between the germline ends. CDR3 sequence (DNA): TGTGCCAGCAGGACACGGGGGATTTCTGAAGCTTTCTTT. Protein sequence: CASRTRGISEAFF.

The rearrangement links TRBV30 to TRBJ2-7, with 10 positions matching TRBD1. This CDR3 comprises 16 residues. V shed 0 bases and J 3 bases; nucleotides not matched to a gene: 8. Germline CDR1 is GTSNPN and CDR2 is SVGIG (reference sequence). In DNA, the CDR3 is TGTGCCTGGAGTGTACCTCCGGGACAGGGGTTCTACGAGCAGTACTTC. Protein product: CAWSVPPGQGFYEQYF. The full variable domain, rest sourced from reference TRBV30 and TRBJ2-7, is SQTIHQWPATLVQPVGSPLSLECTVEGTSNPNLYWYRQAAGRGLQLLFYSVGIGQISSEVPQNLSASRPQDRQFILSSKKLLLSDSGFYLCAWSVPPGQGFYEQYFGPGTRLTVT.

The chain is built from TRBV28 and TRBJ1-5; 7 positions agree with TRBD1. V lost 4 bases and J lost 3; bases outside the gene matches: 6. The germline V gene encodes CDR1 MDHEN and CDR2 SYDVKM. There are 15 residues in the CDR3. CDR3: CASSWGGQSNQPQHF. CDR3 sequence (DNA): TGTGCCAGCAGTTGGGGGGGACAGTCCAATCAGCCCCAGCATTTT. Looking up the rest from reference TRBV28 and TRBJ1-5 gives the full variable domain: DVKVTQSSRYLVKRTGEKVFLECVQDMDHENMFWYRQDPGLGLRLIYFSYDVKMKEKGDIPEGYSVSREKKERFSLILESASTNQTSMYLCASSWGGQSNQPQHFGDGTRLSIL.

The CDR3 loop reads CASSLGYRTGTQYF. DNA of the CDR3: TGTGCCAGCAGCTTAGGGTACAGAACGGGTACGCAGTATTTT. The chain links TRBV7-9 to TRBJ2-3; unclear D gene. The ends were cut back, 1 base at V and 8 bases at J, with 13 bases in the middle. Germline CDR1 and CDR2: SEHNR and FQNEAQ (reference sequence). CDR3 length: 14 amino acids.

The gene calls are TRBV12-5 and TRBJ2-1; D remains unclear. The V gene's germline CDR1 is LGHNT and CDR2 FRNRAP. The V end lost 1 base, the J end lost 6 bases, and 13 bases lay between the germline ends. This CDR3 has 15 residues. Written as DNA, the CDR3 is TGTGCTAGTGGTTTGGCCTCCAGCCAGAGCAATGAGCAGTTCTTC. Protein: CASGLASSQSNEQFF. The variable domain in full, completed from reference TRBV12-5 and TRBJ2-1, reads DARVTQTPRHKVTEMGQEVTMRCQPILGHNTVFWYRQTMMQGLELLAYFRNRAPLDDSGMPKDRFSAEMPDATLATLKIQPSEPRDSAVYFCASGLASSQSNEQFFGPGTRLTVL.